This is a list of T cell receptor beta chains from one sample in a study of T-cell reconstitution after alpha-beta-depleted transplantation in children. TCRdb analysed the PCR reads with MiXCR anew, one entry per CDR3 protein. The data hold 400,000 to 450,000 distinct CDR3 sequences, with approximately 42% observed a single time. Sequenced material: PBMCs, taken before TCRalphabeta/CD19-depleted stem cell transplant. These receptors all stem from a girl aged 2 to 9 with aplastic anemia, due to receive a stem cell transplant. CDR3s leave out the opening cysteine and the closing phenylalanine or tryptophan. Clone sizes are given selectively: once, few, many, or a class where the clone is expanded.

TRBJ2-7 NA TRBV10-3 13 AISDTGLAVYEQY
TRBJ2-2 NA TRBV5-5 10 ASSFVAGELF
TRBJ1-5 few TRBV7-3 14 ASSYGTGTFKQPQH
TRBJ2-7 NA TRBV20-1 11 SLTDRSSYEQY
TRBJ1-4 few TRBV6-1 10 ASSELVGKLF
TRBJ2-2 many TRBV5-1 12 ASSLGQSTGELF
TRBJ1-6 NA TRBV12-3/TRBV12-4 13 ASSLREEGRSPLH
TRBJ2-1 few TRBV25-1 14 ASGDDLSGSTNEQF
TRBJ1-1 NA TRBV20-1 12 SATRQGRFTEAF
TRBJ1-4 NA TRBV20-1 13 SASIGGTRNEKLF
TRBJ2-7 once TRBV27 14 ASSLKPALRAYEQY
TRBJ2-1 many TRBV9 14 ASSVVAAGGYNEQF
TRBJ2-1 NA TRBV20-1 15 SARDPSGRISDNEQF
TRBJ2-5 few TRBV12-3/TRBV12-4 14 ASSLGGLVKKETQY
TRBJ2-5 NA TRBV5-6 12 ASSLAGVEETQY
TRBJ1-1 few TRBV18 12 ASSRLSGDTEAF
TRBJ2-1 NA TRBV20-1 15 SARDSSGAYSYNEQF
TRBJ2-1 NA TRBV5-1 16 ASSPARGLAGGGNEQF
TRBJ2-1 NA TRBV7-6 14 ASSLSPGPQRNEQF
TRBJ2-3 NA TRBV7-3 13 ASSSSTDSTDTQY
TRBJ2-1 few TRBV5-1 19 ASSPGTHSLIAGGGYNEQF
TRBJ2-1 NA TRBV5-1 14 ASSLVATSGSNEQF
TRBJ2-7 many TRBV6-5 14 ASSYSPWDRVHEQY
TRBJ2-2 many TRBV5-6 14 ASSSLFRQGERELF
TRBJ1-2 many TRBV5-4 11 ASSLDGDYGYT
TRBJ2-3 NA TRBV12-3/TRBV12-4 13 ASSLGGQGPYTQY
TRBJ2-2 NA TRBV20-1 14 SAPGPGHLNTGELF
TRBJ2-2 many TRBV10-3 11 AISLLHGGELF
TRBJ2-3 NA TRBV5-1 12 ASSLRPDTDTQY
TRBJ2-6 few TRBV7-9 14 ASSLGQISGANVLT
TRBJ2-1 NA TRBV12-3/TRBV12-4 15 ASSLIWGSTSYNEQF
TRBJ2-7 few TRBV4-2 11 ASSREVYYEQY
TRBJ2-5 NA TRBV4-1 13 ASSPGILLEETQY
TRBJ2-1 few TRBV7-9 11 ASSLAGTSEQF
TRBJ1-1 NA TRBV7-2 17 ASSLADRVVVNRDTEAF
TRBJ2-7 NA TRBV6-5 10 ACGTGAYEQY
TRBJ2-2 few TRBV4-1 14 ASSGQDRSNTGELF
TRBJ2-5 NA TRBV12-3/TRBV12-4 10 ASSPLGSTQY
TRBJ2-1 once TRBV5-1 18 ASREGSGGYSLTSYNEQF
TRBJ2-7 NA TRBV7-2 11 ASSLARVYEQY
TRBJ2-7 NA TRBV7-9 11 ASSLGRLYEQY
TRBJ2-1 NA TRBV14 10 ATSQVADEQF
TRBJ2-7 NA TRBV7-2 13 ASSVAGTGVLEQY
TRBJ2-6 few TRBV5-1 14 ASSVTAASGANVLT
TRBJ1-1 NA TRBV5-1 14 ASSLEIGTLHTEAF
TRBJ2-7 NA TRBV5-1 13 ASSLRQGPTYEQY
TRBJ1-5 NA TRBV11-1 16 ASSLVPTAAEGNQPQH
TRBJ2-1 NA TRBV5-1 12 ASSLGAGRNEQF
TRBJ2-7 NA TRBV20-1 13 SATLAGGPSYEQY
TRBJ2-5 NA TRBV7-2 13 ASSLVGGRRETQY
TRBJ2-5 once TRBV6-6 11 ASLSGGPATQY
TRBJ1-6 NA TRBV9 12 ASRPGAGSAPLH
TRBJ2-5 NA TRBV6-1 12 ASSQYRGAETQY
TRBJ2-2 few TRBV7-9 15 ASSPEAGRTNTGELF
TRBJ2-5 once TRBV27 11 ASSGREKETQY
TRBJ2-1 few TRBV14 13 ASSQLDKQYNEQF
TRBJ2-3 few TRBV27 15 ASSSHRSFSPTDTQY